These 27 T cell receptor beta chains came from one sample sequenced in a study of OX40 agonist ivuxolimab in advanced cancers. The repertoire was sequenced with immunoSEQ multiplex PCR; TCRdb's copy has only in-frame clones and lacks some. Here the sample spans 65,000 to 95,000 clones, about nine tenths being singletons. The starting material was CD4+ or CD8+ T cells sorted from blood, obtained in a trial of the OX40 agonist ivuxolimab. The receptors originated from an adult with an advanced solid tumor such as melanoma, head and neck, liver or kidney cancer.

The chain links TRBV6-5 to TRBJ1-2; no definite D call. The length of the CDR3 is 13 residues. V was clipped by 2 bases and J by 8 bases, with 12 bases between them. The V gene's germline CDR1 is MNHEY and CDR2 SVGAGI. The CDR3 DNA reads TGTGCCAGCAGTTACGGACTTGCAGGAGGCTACACCTTC. Residues: CASSYGLAGGYTF.

V gene TRBV13 combines with J gene TRBJ2-2; D not certain. Germline V gene sequence: CDR1 PRHDT, CDR2 FYEKMQ (reference sequence). Between the trimmed V and J ends, which lost 2 bases and 3 bases, there was a span of 13 bases. The CDR3 loop spans 16 amino acids. The CDR3: CASSLMGIRYTGELFF. DNA for the CDR3: TGTGCCAGCAGCTTAATGGGTATAAGATACACCGGGGAGCTGTTTTTT. Together with reference TRBV13 and TRBJ2-2, the CDR3 gives the full variable domain: AAGVIQSPRHLIKEKRETATLKCYPIPRHDTVYWYQQGPGQDPQFLISFYEKMQSDKGSIPDRFSAQQFSDYHSELNMSSLELGDSALYFCASSLMGIRYTGELFFGEGSRLTVL.

A word on this clone: An end of the junction differs from the germline gene, which may be a read error. Other DNA variants within this sample encode the same CDR3. The V and J genes are TRBV9 and TRBJ1-2, with 11 bases lining up with TRBD1. From germline, CDR1 is SGDLS and CDR2 YYNGEE. The CDR3 extends over 15 amino acids. The CDR3 loop reads CASSPDRGRTYGYTF. As DNA, the CDR3 is TGTGCCAGCAGCCCGGACAGGGGGCGGACCTATGGCTACACCTTT.

The chain employs TRBV19 and TRBJ1-1; maybe TRBD1 (6 bases). Per the germline V gene, CDR1 is LNHDA and CDR2 is SQIVND (reference sequence). This CDR3 comprises 16 residues. V gave up 6 bases and J gave up 1 base, with 18 bases separating them. For the CDR3, the DNA is TGTGCCAGTAGGGGGGCAGGGATCATACGGAACACTGAAGCTTTCTTT. Encoded protein: CASRGAGIIRNTEAFF.

V is TRBV5-1 and J is TRBJ2-1; TRBD1 aligns across 8 bases. V was pared by 3 bases and J by 7 bases, with 6 bases of the junction left unmatched. The CDR3 runs 14 residues. Germline V lookup: CDR1 SGHRS, CDR2 YFSETQ. This CDR3 reads CASSSGQERNEQFF. CDR3 nucleotide sequence: TGCGCCAGCAGCTCGGGACAGGAAAGGAATGAGCAGTTCTTC.

The chain carries TRBV4-1 and TRBJ2-1; 9 bases line up with TRBD1. V dropped 6 bases and J dropped 7; count of bases not matched to a gene: 10. This CDR3 spans 15 amino acids. Germline V CDR1 and CDR2: MGHRA, YSYEKL. The CDR3, as DNA: TGCGCCAGCAGGGGAAAACAGGGGGCGCAGAATGAGCAGTTCTTC. Amino acids: CASRGKQGAQNEQFF.

The chain uses TRBV5-1 and TRBJ2-7; no definite D call. The CDR3 totals 16 residues. Trimming removed 4 bases at V and 4 bases at J, with 21 bases between. Germline CDR1 SGHRS, CDR2 YFSETQ. In nucleotides, the CDR3 is TGCGCCAGCAGCCCGGGCCTTTCCGAACTCGGATACGAGCAGTACGTC. It yields the protein CASSPGLSELGYEQYV.

CDR3 residues: CASSPGRTPDPTNEKLFF. The CDR3 DNA follows: TGTGCCAGCAGCCCAGGCCGAACGCCGGATCCAACTAATGAAAAACTGTTTTTT. The chain uses TRBV7-9 and TRBJ1-4; D not certain. This CDR3 comprises 18 residues. V was shortened by 5 bases and J by 0 bases, with 19 bases between the two germline ends. Germline values: CDR1 SEHNR, CDR2 FQNEAQ (reference sequence).

CDR3 residues: CAISGTETYEQYF. DNA for the CDR3: TGTGCCATCAGTGGGACAGAGACCTACGAGCAGTACTTC. The rearrangement uses TRBV10-3 and TRBJ2-7; D may be TRBD1 (6 bases). Between the trimmed V and J ends, which lost 4 bases and 2 bases, there was a span of 9 bases. The CDR3 covers 13 residues. CDR1 and CDR2 (germline): ENHRY, SYGVKD.

V gene TRBV10-1 combines with J gene TRBJ1-2, with 11 bases matching TRBD1. The CDR3 runs to 15 residues. Germline loops: CDR1 WNHNN, CDR2 SYGVQD (reference sequence). Trimming removed 3 bases from V and 7 bases from J; junction bases left unmatched: 7. The CDR3 region is CASSDPGQGAFGYTF. DNA of the CDR3: TGCGCCAGCAGTGATCCCGGACAGGGGGCGTTTGGCTACACCTTC.

A single count supports this clone. This rearrangement joins TRBV30 to TRBJ1-2, with D possibly being TRBD1 (5 bases). From germline, CDR1 is GTSNPN and CDR2 SVGIG (reference sequence). CDR3 length equals 18 residues. Trimming removed 3 bases from V and 5 bases from J, with 28 bases in between. In DNA, the CDR3 is TGTGCCTGGAGGGGGGGTGGAGTGGCGGGACGAGGCTATTATGGCTACACCTTC. It yields the protein CAWRGGGVAGRGYYGYTF.

CDR3 loop: CASSARTGLREAFF. The CDR3 nucleotides are TGTGCCAGCAGCGCCAGGACAGGCCTCAGAGAAGCTTTCTTT. The chain links TRBV4-2 to TRBJ1-1; 7 bases align to TRBD1. The CDR3 is 14 residues long. The germline V gene has CDR1 LGHNA and CDR2 YNFKEQ. V was pared by 5 bases and J by 8 bases, with 11 bases of the junction left unmatched.

The V gene is TRBV2, the J gene TRBJ2-1; TRBD2 agrees at 8 bases. Germline CDR1 reads SNHLY; CDR2 reads FYNNEI. The length of the CDR3 is 17 residues. The V gene end was trimmed by 8 bases and the J gene end by 2 bases; junction bases not matched to a gene: 14. The DNA for the CDR3 is TGTGCCAGCCTAAAGGTGGCCTGGACTAGCCCCTACAATGAGCAGTTCTTC. Residues: CASLKVAWTSPYNEQFF. Complete variable domain (other parts from reference TRBV2 and TRBJ2-1): EPEVTQTPSHQVTQMGQEVILRCVPISNHLYFYWYRQILGQKVEFLVSFYNNEISEKSEIFDDQFSVERPDGSNFTLKIRSTKLEDSAMYFCASLKVAWTSPYNEQFFGPGTRLTVL.

The chain joins TRBV15 to TRBJ1-5; D gene ambiguous. CDR3 length: 14 residues. Trimming left V 3 bases short and J 3 bases short, with 9 bases between. Germline V gives CDR1 LNHNV, CDR2 YYDKDF (reference sequence). The CDR3 nucleotides are TGTGCCACCAGCAGTATGCGGAACAATCAGCCCCAGCATTTT. Its protein product is CATSSMRNNQPQHF. Full variable domain (outside the CDR3, taken from reference TRBV15 and TRBJ1-5): DAMVIQNPRYQVTQFGKPVTLSCSQTLNHNVMYWYQQKSSQAPKLLFHYYDKDFNNEADTPDNFQSRRPNTSFCFLDIRSPGLGDTAMYLCATSSMRNNQPQHFGDGTRLSIL.

This chain joins TRBV5-1 and TRBJ1-2; D is perhaps TRBD1 (5 bases). The V and J ends lost 2 bases and 7 bases respectively, with 15 bases between them. The germline V gene has CDR1 SGHRS and CDR2 YFSETQ. This CDR3 comprises 14 residues. The CDR3 loop reads CASSFGGVQSGYTF. Here the CDR3 DNA reads TGCGCCAGCAGCTTTGGAGGGGTACAGAGTGGCTACACCTTC.

This clone appeared a few times. The rearrangement joins TRBV28 to TRBJ2-7, with D tentatively TRBD2 (5 bases). Germline V gene lookup returns CDR1 MDHEN and CDR2 SYDVKM. With 5 bases removed from V and 6 bases from J, the gap between germline ends came to 14 bases. CDR3 length: 13 residues. CDR3 in amino acids: CASSPPGNFEQYV. Here the CDR3 DNA reads TGTGCCAGCAGTCCCCCCGGGAACTTCGAGCAGTACGTC.

In regard to this clone: The junction shows a germline mismatch at one end, possibly a read error. V gene TRBV29-1 combines with J gene TRBJ2-4; 10 bases align to TRBD2. Per germline, CDR1 SQVTM and CDR2 ANQGSEA. The CDR3 covers 12 residues. This chain's CDR3 is CSVEDSGGPRVF. The DNA for the CDR3 is TGCAGCGTTGAAGATAGCGGGGGGCCTCGAGTCTTC.

This sequence joins TRBV2 and TRBJ1-1; D not resolved. The CDR3 is made up of 13 amino acids. Germline CDR1 SNHLY, CDR2 FYNNEI. The V gene lost 6 bases and the J gene lost 2 bases, with 10 bases spanning the gap. The CDR3 DNA reads as TGTGCCAGCAGAACAACAGATAACACTGAAGCTTTCTTT. Its protein is CASRTTDNTEAFF.

The V call is TRBV2, the J call TRBJ2-2; 8 bases line up with TRBD2. V lost 8 bases, J lost 0 bases, and 11 bases stayed unmatched. Germline lookup yields CDR1 SNHLY and CDR2 FYNNEI. The CDR3 covers 17 residues. CDR3 loop: CASRGGGLGPNTGELFF. The CDR3 region has the DNA TGTGCCAGCCGTGGCGGGGGGTTAGGGCCGAACACCGGGGAGCTGTTTTTT.

This sequence joins TRBV5-5 and TRBJ2-3, with D uncertain. Germline values: CDR1 SGHKS, CDR2 YYEKEE (reference sequence). V was shortened by 10 bases and J by 0 bases, with 12 bases between the two germline ends. The length of the CDR3 is 13 residues. The CDR3 spells CAGRRISTDTQYF. CDR3 DNA sequence: TGTGCCGGAAGACGGATTAGCACAGATACGCAGTATTTT. The whole variable domain, remainder taken from reference TRBV5-5 and TRBJ2-3, is DAGVTQSPTHLIKTRGQQVTLRCSPISGHKSVSWYQQVLGQGPQFIFQYYEKEERGRGNFPDRFSARQFPNYSSELNVNALLLGDSALYLCAGRRISTDTQYFGPGTRLTVL.

This chain connects TRBV7-2 to TRBJ1-6; D uncertain. Germline V gives CDR1 SGHTA, CDR2 FQGNSA. The CDR3 has 13 residues. Trimming removed 1 base from V and 7 bases from J, with 5 bases in between. CDR3 coding DNA: TGTGCCAGCAGCTTAGGCCCAAATTCACCCCTCCACTTT. Translating it yields CASSLGPNSPLHF. The variable domain in full, completed from reference TRBV7-2 and TRBJ1-6, reads GAGVSQSPSNKVTEKGKDVELRCDPISGHTALYWYRQSLGQGLEFLIYFQGNSAPDKSGLPSDRFSAERTGGSVSTLTIQRTQQEDSAVYLCASSLGPNSPLHFGNGTRLTVT.

The chain recombines TRBV27 with TRBJ2-1; tentative D call: TRBD1 (6 bases). CDR3 length equals 15 residues. Germline-derived CDR1 and CDR2 are MNHEY and SMNVEV (reference sequence). Between the trimmed V and J ends, which lost 6 bases and 6 bases, there was a span of 18 bases. CDR3 in DNA: TGTGCCAGCAGATCCCCGAGGGGGTGGCGCAATGAGCAGTTCTTC. Its translation is CASRSPRGWRNEQFF.

The genes are TRBV5-6 and TRBJ1-6, with 8 bases lining up with TRBD1. The ends lost 4 bases at V and 7 bases at J; junction bases unmatched: 4. Germline V gene data show CDR1 as SGHDT and CDR2 as YYEEEE. This CDR3 is 14 amino acids long. The CDR3 bases are TGTGCCAGCAGCCGTCGACAGGGGAATTCACCCCTCCACTTT. Residues: CASSRRQGNSPLHF.

The DNA of the CDR3 is TGTGCCAGCAACCCCGGGACAGGGGACGGTGGCTACACCTTC. Its protein product is CASNPGTGDGGYTF. The V and J genes are TRBV14 and TRBJ1-2; 10 nucleotides line up with TRBD1. This CDR3 has 14 residues. Per the germline V gene, CDR1 is SGHDN and CDR2 is FVKESK. Trimming cost V 7 bases and J 7 bases; bases outside gene matches: 9.

The chain combines TRBV27 with TRBJ2-5, with TRBD2 matching 7 bases. The CDR3 sequence is 15 residues long. The germline CDR1 and CDR2 sequences are MNHEY and SMNVEV (reference sequence). V lost 2 bases and J lost 3; bases outside the gene matches: 6. The CDR3 sequence is CASSLSGTTKETQYF. In DNA form, the CDR3 reads TGTGCCAGCAGTTTAAGCGGGACTACAAAAGAGACCCAGTACTTC.

This clone was counted between two and nine times. The CDR3 coding sequence is TGTGCCAGCAGCCTATTCGGAGGGGCTGAAGCTTTCTTT. Amino acids: CASSLFGGAEAFF. The chain combines TRBV7-2 with TRBJ1-1, with D perhaps matching TRBD1 (5 bases). The CDR3 loop spans 13 amino acids. Deletions cut 5 bases from V and 6 bases from J, with 13 bases between. Germline V CDR1 and CDR2: SGHTA, FQGNSA.

This rearrangement joins TRBV11-3 to TRBJ2-3, with 7 positions matching TRBD1. The germline V gene has CDR1 SGHNT and CDR2 YENEEA. This CDR3 comprises 15 residues. V was clipped by 5 bases and J by 1 base; unmatched bases: 6. CDR3 nucleotide sequence: TGTGCCAGCAGCGCAGGGGACAGCCGCACAGATACGCAGTATTTT. Protein sequence: CASSAGDSRTDTQYF. Combining the CDR3 with reference TRBV11-3 and TRBJ2-3 gives the whole variable domain EAGVVQSPRYKIIEKKQPVAFWCNPISGHNTLYWYLQNLGQGPELLIRYENEEAVDDSQLPKDRFSAERLKGVDSTLKIQPAELGDSAVYLCASSAGDSRTDTQYFGPGTRLTVL.